This T cell receptor beta chain was sequenced for a study of blood T cell repertoires in COVID-19. Study details: Both acute and convalescent COVID-19 samples were obtained from the United States, Italy and Spain.

In the original workflow: Reference gene primers were amplified, and this amplification served to estimate nucleated cell counts. Assay: immunoSEQ multiplex PCR; the TCRdb copy retains only in-frame clones and omits some. V and J calls and clone size are as listed in that table; D and trimming were resolved from the DNA. The sample lists roughly 380,000 clones, 89% occurring once. In Seattle, patients joined the study during active infection and were tracked longitudinally. This CDR3 region has 15 residues. V shed 3 bases, J shed 1 base, and the junction held 6 bases outside the gene matches. Germline CDR1 is SGHRS and CDR2 is YFSETQ.

Sequences were obtained from peripheral blood. This receptor was taken from a woman aged 55-69 years with COVID-19, enrolled during active disease. The chain carries TRBV5-1 and TRBJ2-5, with 7 positions matching TRBD1. DNA of the CDR3: TGCGCCAGCAGCTCGGGACAGACCATCCAAGAGACCCAGTACTTC. It specifies CASSSGQTIQETQYF. The variable domain in full, completed from reference TRBV5-1 and TRBJ2-5, reads KAGVTQTPRYLIKTRGQQVTLSCSPISGHRSVSWYQQTPGQGLQFLFEYFSETQRNKGNFPGRFSGRQFSNSRSEMNVSTLELGDSALYLCASSSGQTIQETQYFGPGTRLLVL.